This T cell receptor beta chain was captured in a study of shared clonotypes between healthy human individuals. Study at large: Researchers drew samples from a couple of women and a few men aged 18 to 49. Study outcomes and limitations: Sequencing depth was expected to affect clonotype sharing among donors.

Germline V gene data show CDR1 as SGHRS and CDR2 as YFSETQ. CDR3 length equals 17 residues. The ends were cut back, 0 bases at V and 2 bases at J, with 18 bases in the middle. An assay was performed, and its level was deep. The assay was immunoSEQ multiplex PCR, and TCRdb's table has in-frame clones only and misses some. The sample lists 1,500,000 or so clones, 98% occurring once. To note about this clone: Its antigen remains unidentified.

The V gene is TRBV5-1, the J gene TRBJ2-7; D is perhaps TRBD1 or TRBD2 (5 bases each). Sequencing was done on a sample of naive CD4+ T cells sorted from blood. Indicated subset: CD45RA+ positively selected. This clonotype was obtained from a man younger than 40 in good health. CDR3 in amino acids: CASSLVHRRDHPYEQYF. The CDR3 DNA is TGCGCCAGCAGCTTGGTTCACCGCCGGGACCACCCCTACGAGCAGTACTTC.